A single sample gave rise to the 22 T cell receptor beta chains below, sequenced in a study of blood T cell repertoires in COVID-19. Using immunoSEQ multiplex PCR, the repertoire was profiled, and TCRdb retains in-frame clones only, with some absent. The sample holds about 36,000 clones; just over 90% are singletons and the top ten take roughly 5%. Sequenced material: peripheral blood. Receptors originate from a human donor in a cohort sampled during active COVID-19.

The genes are TRBV18 and TRBJ1-4, with D possibly TRBD1 on 5 matching bases. Trimming took 3 bases from V and 7 from J, leaving 15 bases between them. This CDR3 is built from 15 residues. From germline, CDR1 is KGHSH and CDR2 LQKENI. This CDR3 is CASSPPPGLGEKLFF. The CDR3 DNA reads TGTGCCAGCTCACCTCCGCCGGGACTGGGTGAAAAACTGTTTTTT.

CDR3 loop: CAWSRLWEAGGTEAFF. DNA for the CDR3: TGTGCCTGGAGTCGACTTTGGGAGGCAGGGGGCACTGAAGCTTTCTTT. The V gene is TRBV30, the J gene TRBJ1-1, with 7 bases identical to TRBD1. The CDR3 is 16 amino acids. Germline V gives CDR1 GTSNPN, CDR2 SVGIG (reference sequence). Germline trimming cut 2 bases from V and 4 bases from J; bases unmatched to any gene: 13.

The chain uses TRBV5-8 and TRBJ2-7, with D possibly being TRBD1 (5 bases). Deletions cut 5 bases from V and 2 bases from J, with 20 bases between. The CDR3 is made up of 16 amino acids. Per the germline V gene, CDR1 is SGHTS and CDR2 is YDEGEE. The CDR3 nucleotides read TGTGCCAGCAGACCCGGTAAAAGGGGTCTCACCTACGAGCAGTACTTC. It yields the protein CASRPGKRGLTYEQYF.

The chain joins TRBV25-1 to TRBJ1-2, with 9 bases fitting TRBD1. Germline CDR1 reads MGHDK; CDR2 reads SYGVNS. The CDR3 is made up of 17 amino acids. Trimming at V came to 1 base and at J to 4 bases, leaving 10 bases not matched to a gene. Here the CDR3 reads CASSEFGTGLFSYGYTF. CDR3 coding DNA: TGTGCCAGCAGTGAATTCGGGACAGGGTTATTTAGCTATGGCTACACCTTC.

The J gene is TRBJ2-3, the V gene TRBV7-9, with 7 bases that match TRBD1. The CDR3 is 14 amino acids. J gave up 6 bases and V 5 bases, and 8 bases lay outside the gene matches. Per germline, CDR1 SEHNR and CDR2 FQNEAQ (reference sequence). This chain's CDR3 is CASSLTGWVDTQYF. The CDR3 bases are TGTGCCAGCAGCCTGACAGGGTGGGTGGATACGCAGTATTTT. Full variable domain (outside the CDR3, taken from reference TRBV7-9 and TRBJ2-3): DTGVSQNPRHKITKRGQNVTFRCDPISEHNRLYWYRQTLGQGPEFLTYFQNEAQLEKSRLLSDRFSAERPKGSFSTLEIQRTEQGDSAMYLCASSLTGWVDTQYFGPGTRLTVL.

This chain's CDR3 is CASRGLASSGETQYF. The DNA for the CDR3 is TGTGCCAGTAGAGGTCTGGCCTCCTCAGGGGAGACCCAGTACTTC. This chain joins TRBV19 and TRBJ2-5; possibly TRBD1 for D (5 bases). Germline V lookup: CDR1 LNHDA, CDR2 SQIVND (reference sequence). V lost 6 bases and J lost 5, with 19 bases in between. CDR3 length: 15 residues.

J is TRBJ1-1 and V is TRBV5-8; D is unresolved. CDR3 length equals 11 residues. The ends were cut back, 0 bases at V and 8 bases at J, with 5 bases in the middle. The V gene's germline CDR1 is SGHTS and CDR2 YDEGEE. CDR3 sequence (DNA): TGTGCCAGCAGCTTGGTGCAGGAAGCTTTCTTT. Protein product: CASSLVQEAFF.

The rearrangement uses TRBV3-1 (or the pseudogene TRBV3-2) and TRBJ2-1; no clear D. Germline-derived CDR1 and CDR2 are LGHDT and YNNKEL (reference sequence). V shed 3 bases and J shed 16 bases, with 13 bases lying between them. The length of the CDR3 is 11 residues. The DNA of the CDR3 is TGTGCCAGCAGCCACGGAGTAATAGTATTCTTC. Encoded protein: CASSHGVIVFF.

This chain uses TRBV6-5 with TRBJ2-7; 9 nucleotides match TRBD2. Germline-derived CDR1 and CDR2 are MNHEY and SVGAGI. J was trimmed by 1 base and V by 4 bases; bases with no gene match: 5. This CDR3 spans 15 amino acids. The CDR3 is CASSLIAGESYEQYF. CDR3 nucleotides: TGTGCCAGCAGTTTGATAGCGGGAGAGTCCTACGAGCAGTACTTC.

This chain connects TRBV19 to TRBJ1-1, with a possible D match to TRBD1 (5 bases). Trimming stripped 6 bases from V and 1 base from J, with 12 bases between. The CDR3 is 14 amino acids. CDR1 LNHDA and CDR2 SQIVND come from the germline V gene (reference sequence). Here the CDR3 DNA reads TGTGCCAGTAGCCCCGACAGTAGGAACACTGAAGCTTTCTTT. Translated, it gives CASSPDSRNTEAFF.

Here the CDR3 DNA reads TGTGCCAGCAGTTACTACGGGGAGAACACCGGGGAGCTGTTTTTT. It encodes CASSYYGENTGELFF. J is TRBJ2-2 and V is TRBV6-6, with D possibly matching TRBD2 (5 bases). Between the trimmed V and J ends, which lost 1 base and 1 base, there was a span of 7 bases. Germline V gene lookup returns CDR1 MNHNY and CDR2 SVGAGI (reference sequence). The CDR3 covers 15 residues.

The chain carries TRBV5-1 and TRBJ2-7, with TRBD2 identical over 7 bases. The ends lost 3 bases at V and 7 bases at J; junction bases unmatched: 10. Germline V gene lookup returns CDR1 SGHRS and CDR2 YFSETQ. The length of the CDR3 is 14 residues. The CDR3 sequence: CASSWTGTTIEQYF. CDR3 DNA: TGCGCCAGCAGCTGGACGGGGACTACCATAGAGCAGTACTTC.

The count of this clone is one. The J gene is TRBJ2-7, the V gene TRBV7-2; the match to TRBD2 covers 7 bases. Germline CDR1 SGHTA, CDR2 FQGNSA. The CDR3 is 14 amino acids. V was clipped by 5 bases and J by 4 bases; unmatched bases: 8. The CDR3 loop is CASSREAGEYEQYF. The CDR3 coding sequence is TGTGCCAGCAGCCGGGAGGCCGGGGAATACGAGCAGTACTTC.

CDR3 sequence reads: CASSPPGKGGYGYTF. The CDR3 nucleotides are TGTGCCAGCAGCCCGCCCGGGAAAGGGGGTTATGGCTACACCTTC. The gene calls are TRBV3-1 (or the pseudogene TRBV3-2) and TRBJ1-2; TRBD1 might be the D (6 bases). CDR1 is LGHDT and CDR2 is YNNKEL in the germline V gene (reference sequence). The CDR3 extends over 15 amino acids. With 4 bases removed from V and 5 bases from J, the gap between germline ends came to 17 bases.

The V gene is TRBV18, the J gene TRBJ2-2, with D possibly TRBD2 on 6 matching bases. Per germline, CDR1 KGHSH and CDR2 LQKENI. The CDR3 totals 14 residues. V shed 1 base and J shed 6 bases, with 9 bases lying between them. CDR3 region: CASSPLREAGELFF. The CDR3 coding sequence is TGTGCCAGCTCACCACTGAGGGAGGCCGGGGAGCTGTTTTTT.

The V gene is TRBV28, the J gene TRBJ2-6; D ambiguous. The CDR3 loop spans 14 amino acids. The germline CDR1 and CDR2 sequences are MDHEN and SYDVKM. Trimming took off 8 bases at V and 0 bases at J, with 8 bases between the two ends. The CDR3 protein is CASHGSSGANVLTF. The CDR3 nucleotides are TGTGCCAGCCACGGTAGCTCTGGGGCCAACGTCCTGACTTTC.

This clone appeared once. This chain links TRBV27 with TRBJ2-7; possible D gene TRBD1, 5 bases. Looked up from germline, CDR1 is MNHEY and CDR2 is SMNVEV (reference sequence). V was shortened by 2 bases and J by 0 bases, with 5 bases between the two germline ends. This CDR3 contains 13 residues. The CDR3 protein is CASSLGASYEQYF. CDR3 in DNA: TGTGCCAGCAGTTTAGGGGCCTCCTACGAGCAGTACTTC.

The V call is TRBV19, the J call TRBJ1-1; D gene uncertain. This CDR3 comprises 16 residues. V was cut by 6 bases and J by 1 base, with 18 bases left in between. Germline loops: CDR1 LNHDA, CDR2 SQIVND (reference sequence). The CDR3, as DNA: TGTGCCAGTAGCCACGCACCATCCCTACCGAACACTGAAGCTTTCTTT. Translating gives CASSHAPSLPNTEAFF.

The CDR3 nucleotides are TGCGCCAGCAGCAGTTCAGGGGGAGGCTCTGTGAATGAGCAGTTCTTC. Protein: CASSSSGGGSVNEQFF. The rearrangement joins TRBV5-1 to TRBJ2-1, with D tentatively TRBD1 (7 bases). The CDR3 loop spans 16 amino acids. The germline V and J ends were trimmed by 4 bases and 7 bases, with 21 bases remaining between them. Germline CDR1 is SGHRS and CDR2 is YFSETQ. Complete variable domain (other parts from reference TRBV5-1 and TRBJ2-1): KAGVTQTPRYLIKTRGQQVTLSCSPISGHRSVSWYQQTPGQGLQFLFEYFSETQRNKGNFPGRFSGRQFSNSRSEMNVSTLELGDSALYLCASSSSGGGSVNEQFFGPGTRLTVL.

J is TRBJ2-3 and V is TRBV2; D is uncertain. The length of the CDR3 is 11 residues. Germline V CDR1 and CDR2: SNHLY, FYNNEI. V lost 6 bases to trimming and J lost 6 bases, with 7 bases between them. CDR3 in DNA: TGTGCCAGCAGCCGGGTGGATACGCAGTATTTT. Its protein product is CASSRVDTQYF.

This chain joins TRBV6-6 and TRBJ1-6, with 8 bases lining up with TRBD1. Germline V lookup: CDR1 MNHNY, CDR2 SVGAGI (reference sequence). This CDR3 is 15 amino acids long. V was pared by 5 bases and J by 9 bases, with 9 bases of the junction left unmatched. CDR3: CASSPEDRVISPLHF. CDR3 sequence (DNA): TGTGCCAGCAGTCCCGAGGACAGGGTTATTTCACCCCTCCACTTT.

The chain uses TRBV18 and TRBJ2-7; 8 bases are shared with TRBD2. The V gene's germline CDR1 is KGHSH and CDR2 LQKENI. Germline trimming cut 3 bases from V and 1 base from J; bases unmatched to any gene: 2. The CDR3 has 14 amino acids. The CDR3 reads CASSPPSGSYEQYF. The CDR3, as DNA: TGTGCCAGCTCACCGCCTAGCGGGTCCTACGAGCAGTACTTC. Based on the CDR3 plus reference TRBV18 and TRBJ2-7, the full variable domain is NAGVMQNPRHLVRRRGQEARLRCSPMKGHSHVYWYRQLPEEGLKFMVYLQKENIIDESGMPKERFSAEFPKEGPSILRIQQVVRGDSAAYFCASSPPSGSYEQYFGPGTRLTVT.